The 5 T cell receptor beta chains listed next were all sequenced from one sample in a study of blood T cell repertoires in COVID-19. Here immunoSEQ multiplex PCR was the method, and the copy in TCRdb shows in-frame clones only, minus some. The sample includes some 240,000 clones, about 88% seen only once; the top ten take approximately 4.3%. What was sequenced was PBMCs or T cells enriched from blood (not recorded which). These receptors originate from a man aged 25-40 years with acute COVID-19.

The CDR3 region is CASSLVAGALQETQYF. The CDR3 nucleotides are TGTGCCAGCAGCTTGGTAGCGGGGGCTCTCCAAGAGACCCAGTACTTC. This chain uses TRBV7-2 with TRBJ2-5; 9 positions match TRBD2. CDR1 and CDR2 from the germline V gene are SGHTA and FQGNSA. The junction had 6 bases not matched to a gene; V was cut back by 3 bases and J by 1 base. CDR3 size: 16 residues.

The chain is built from TRBV11-3 and TRBJ2-2; unclear D gene. This CDR3 has 12 residues. V lost 5 bases, J lost 5 bases, and 6 bases lay in between. Germline V lookup: CDR1 SGHNT, CDR2 YENEEA. The CDR3, as DNA: TGTGCCAGCAGCCTATCGACCGGGGAGCTGTTTTTT. Protein product: CASSLSTGELFF.

The V and J genes are TRBV7-6 and TRBJ1-6; D ambiguous. The CDR3 consists of 11 residues. From germline, CDR1 is SGHVS and CDR2 FNYEAQ. V lost 6 bases and J lost 9, with 6 bases in between. The CDR3 protein is CASSSGSPLHF. As DNA, the CDR3 is TGTGCCAGCAGTTCGGGTTCACCCCTCCACTTT.

This chain's CDR3 is CASSFAGGSGTEAFF. CDR3 nucleotide sequence: TGTGCCAGCAGTTTCGCGGGGGGGTCTGGCACTGAAGCTTTCTTT. The V gene is TRBV27, the J gene TRBJ1-1, with D possibly TRBD1 on 5 matching bases. The germline gives CDR1 MNHEY, CDR2 SMNVEV (reference sequence). This CDR3 is built from 15 residues. V dropped 3 bases and J dropped 4 bases, with 15 bases sitting between them.

V gene TRBV10-3 combines with J gene TRBJ2-2; 10 nucleotides align to TRBD1. This CDR3 is 16 amino acids long. Trimming removed 6 bases from V and 3 bases from J; junction bases left unmatched: 7. Looked up from germline, CDR1 is ENHRY and CDR2 is SYGVKD. CDR3 DNA: TGTGCCATCAGCAAAACCGGGACAGGGGACACCGGGGAGCTGTTTTTT. Protein product: CAISKTGTGDTGELFF.